This T cell receptor beta chain was recorded in a study of cytomegalovirus exposure and HLA in healthy donors. Study-wide background: The roughly 120 validation repertoires were reported in a later analysis to have been generated on the same platform as the approximately 700 first-cohort repertoires. Study findings and constraints: Many donors shared some public TCRs, even though most TCR sequences were rare. Researchers catalogued roughly 150 TCR beta chains as cytomegalovirus-associated. As was reported, the classifier diagnosed cytomegalovirus status with high specificity and sensitivity.

The CDR3 runs to 14 residues. The germline V gene has CDR1 SGHDN and CDR2 FVKESK. The germline V and J ends were trimmed by 2 bases and 5 bases, with 9 bases remaining between them. With respect to this clone: Its target is not known.

Using immunoSEQ multiplex PCR, the repertoire was profiled, and TCRdb retains in-frame clones only, with some absent. The data contain some 100,000 clones, roughly 88% of them singletons. The receptor's source is a man between 18 and 29 years old in good health and CMV-seronegative. Sequencing was carried out using PBMCs. The chain uses TRBV14 and TRBJ1-4; the D is unclear. The CDR3 loop reads CASSQSGGNEKLFF. The DNA of the CDR3 is TGTGCCAGCAGCCAATCAGGTGGCAATGAAAAACTGTTTTTT.